One and the same sample provided the 32 T cell receptor beta chains below, sequenced in a study of blood T cell repertoires in COVID-19. Some clones are missing from TCRdb's copy, which holds only in-frame ones; the method was immunoSEQ multiplex PCR. Among approximately 100,000 clones listed, 70% to 90% were seen once. The sample taken for sequencing was peripheral blood. All receptors come from a human donor in a cohort sampled during active COVID-19.

The V call is TRBV5-4, the J call TRBJ2-7, with D possibly being TRBD2 (5 bases). The CDR3 loop spans 16 amino acids. Looked up from germline, CDR1 is SGHNT and CDR2 is YYREEE (reference sequence). The V end lost 4 bases, the J end lost 1 base, and 18 bases lay between the germline ends. DNA of the CDR3: TGTGCCAGCAGCCTTGTGTCTTCCCGGGGATCCTACGAGCAGTACTTC. It specifies CASSLVSSRGSYEQYF. Combining the CDR3 with reference TRBV5-4 and TRBJ2-7 gives the whole variable domain ETGVTQSPTHLIKTRGQQVTLRCSSQSGHNTVSWYQQALGQGPQFIFQYYREEENGRGNFPPRFSGLQFPNYSSELNVNALELDDSALYLCASSLVSSRGSYEQYFGPGTRLTVT.

By proportion, this clone is medium-sized. This chain joins TRBV4-1 and TRBJ2-7; D ambiguous. The CDR3 is 13 amino acids. Germline V gene sequence: CDR1 MGHRA, CDR2 YSYEKL. The V end was cut by 4 bases, the J end by 5 bases, with 12 bases between. The DNA of the CDR3 is TGCGCCAGCAGCCCTACAGTGAAAGACGAGCAGTACTTC. This sequence encodes CASSPTVKDEQYF.

J is TRBJ2-4 and V is TRBV29-1, with 7 bases fitting TRBD1. Per germline, CDR1 SQVTM and CDR2 ANQGSEA. Unmatched junction bases numbered 3, after V lost 0 bases and J lost 7 bases. This CDR3 region has 13 residues. CDR3 sequence (DNA): TGCAGCGTTGAAGATAGGGGGCCGAACATTCAGTACTTC. Translation gives CSVEDRGPNIQYF.

The V call is TRBV3-1 (or the pseudogene TRBV3-2), the J call TRBJ2-2; D possibly corresponds to TRBD1 (6 bases). Germline CDR1 LGHDT, CDR2 YNNKEL (reference sequence). Trimming removed 4 bases at V and 3 bases at J, with 12 bases between. The CDR3 consists of 15 residues. Here the CDR3 DNA reads TGTGCCAGCAGCCTCACGCAGGGGTACACCGGGGAGCTGTTTTTT. Protein product: CASSLTQGYTGELFF.

This chain joins TRBV7-9 and TRBJ2-2; TRBD2 matches 7 bases. The junction had 12 bases not matched to a gene; V was cut back by 5 bases and J by 3 bases. Looked up from germline, CDR1 is SEHNR and CDR2 is FQNEAQ (reference sequence). This CDR3 region has 17 residues. CDR3 region: CASSPNRAGLHTGELFF. CDR3 coding DNA: TGTGCCAGCAGCCCGAATCGAGCGGGGCTTCACACCGGGGAGCTGTTTTTT.

A few counts support this clone. The chain uses TRBV19 and TRBJ1-6; weak D call: TRBD1 (6 bases). There are 13 residues in the CDR3. Germline V gene lookup returns CDR1 LNHDA and CDR2 SQIVND (reference sequence). The CDR3, as DNA: TGTGGTACCCAACAGGGCTCTGCTTCACCCCTCCACTTT. This sequence encodes CGTQQGSASPLHF.

The chain links TRBV3-1 (or the pseudogene TRBV3-2) to TRBJ2-5, with 9 bases lining up with TRBD2. The CDR3 runs to 15 residues. After removal of 9 bases from V and 5 bases from J, the junction contained 13 bases not matched to a gene. Germline CDR1 and CDR2: LGHDT and YNNKEL (reference sequence). CDR3 DNA: TGTGCCAGTAGACGGCTAGCGGGACTTGGCGAGACCCAGTACTTC. Its protein is CASRRLAGLGETQYF.

V usage is TRBV28 and J usage is TRBJ2-1; D may be TRBD1 (5 bases). This CDR3 contains 13 residues. Trimming stripped 3 bases from V and 8 bases from J, with 11 bases between. In germline, CDR1 is MDHEN, CDR2 SYDVKM. CDR3 in DNA: TGTGCCAGCAGTTTTAAGGGGCAGCATGAGCAGTTCTTC. Protein: CASSFKGQHEQFF.

The V call is TRBV2, the J call TRBJ2-1, with TRBD2 matching 13 bases. The CDR3 loop spans 16 amino acids. The trim removed 4 bases at V and 7 bases at J, leaving 7 bases unmatched. Per germline, CDR1 SNHLY and CDR2 FYNNEI. The CDR3 coding sequence is TGTGCCAGCAGTGGCGCTAGGACTAGCGGGAGTAATGAGCAGTTCTTC. Translation gives CASSGARTSGSNEQFF.

This clone was found once. V is TRBV18 and J is TRBJ1-1; 11 bases map to TRBD1. V lost 4 bases and J lost 5; bases outside the gene matches: 12. This CDR3 contains 17 residues. Germline V gene lookup returns CDR1 KGHSH and CDR2 LQKENI. The CDR3 loop is CASSLRHLGTGGTEAFF. The CDR3 coding sequence is TGTGCCAGCTCACTGCGTCATCTCGGGACAGGGGGGACTGAAGCTTTCTTT.

V is TRBV9 and J is TRBJ2-3; 7 bases fit TRBD2. V trimming: 6 bases; J trimming: 2 bases; junction bases outside the gene matches: 12. The germline CDR1 and CDR2 sequences are SGDLS and YYNGEE. The CDR3 covers 16 residues. CDR3 sequence (DNA): TGTGCCAGCACCTTCAGCGGGAAAGCAACCACAGATACGCAGTATTTT. Protein: CASTFSGKATTDTQYF.

This clone has just a few counts. The chain employs TRBV6-5 and TRBJ2-1; 8 bases align to TRBD2. This CDR3 spans 16 amino acids. V was clipped by 0 bases and J by 5 bases; unmatched bases: 6. CDR1 MNHEY and CDR2 SVGAGI come from the germline V gene. CDR3: CASSYSPSGGDNEQFF. The CDR3 DNA reads as TGTGCCAGCAGTTACTCGCCCAGCGGGGGAGACAATGAGCAGTTCTTC.

The genes are TRBV19 and TRBJ1-1; weak D call: TRBD1 (5 bases). The germline gives CDR1 LNHDA, CDR2 SQIVND (reference sequence). V was clipped by 0 bases and J by 4 bases, with 9 bases between them. This CDR3 contains 14 residues. This chain's CDR3 is CASSIERQSTEAFF. The CDR3 DNA is TGTGCCAGTAGTATAGAACGACAGAGCACTGAAGCTTTCTTT.

V and J are TRBV9 and TRBJ1-2; D remains unclear. The CDR3 covers 14 residues. Trimming cost V 0 bases and J 6 bases, with 12 bases left between them. Germline lookup yields CDR1 SGDLS and CDR2 YYNGEE. The CDR3 DNA follows: TGTGCCAGCAGCGTAGGGGGAGGGTTCCATGGCTACACCTTC. Its protein product is CASSVGGGFHGYTF. Using reference TRBV9 and TRBJ1-2 for the parts outside the CDR3, the full variable domain is DSGVTQTPKHLITATGQRVTLRCSPRSGDLSVYWYQQSLDQGLQFLIQYYNGEERAKGNILERFSAQQFPDLHSELNLSSLELGDSALYFCASSVGGGFHGYTFGSGTRLTVV.

This clone is a singleton in its sample. This chain joins TRBV24-1 and TRBJ2-1; 11 bases are a match to TRBD1. V was clipped by 4 bases and J by 4 bases; unmatched bases: 2. The germline CDR1 and CDR2 sequences are KGHDR and SFDVKD. CDR3 length equals 15 residues. The CDR3, as DNA: TGTGCCACCAGTGAAGGGACAGGGGGGTACAATGAGCAGTTCTTC. This codes for CATSEGTGGYNEQFF.

This clone appeared a single time. The chain recombines TRBV14 with TRBJ2-1, with TRBD2 matching over 7 bases. This CDR3 has 16 residues. Germline-derived CDR1 and CDR2 are SGHDN and FVKESK. V gave up 3 bases and J gave up 0 bases; unmatched junction bases: 5. CDR3 protein: CASSQLGGSSYNEQFF. The CDR3 bases are TGTGCCAGCAGCCAGTTGGGCGGGAGCTCCTACAATGAGCAGTTCTTC. Filled out from reference TRBV14 and TRBJ2-1, the complete variable domain reads EAGVTQFPSHSVIEKGQTVTLRCDPISGHDNLYWYRRVMGKEIKFLLHFVKESKQDESGMPNNRFLAERTGGTYSTLKVQPAELEDSGVYFCASSQLGGSSYNEQFFGPGTRLTVL.

This CDR3 reads CASRGQANSYGYTF. The CDR3 DNA follows: TGTGCCAGCAGGGGACAGGCTAATTCCTATGGCTACACCTTC. V is TRBV6-5 and J is TRBJ1-2; 8 bases match TRBD1. Germline V lookup: CDR1 MNHEY, CDR2 SVGAGI. V was pared by 6 bases and J by 4 bases, with 7 bases of the junction left unmatched. The CDR3 runs to 14 residues.

The chain is built from TRBV28 and TRBJ1-3; 10 positions agree with TRBD1. CDR3 length equals 15 residues. CDR1 is MDHEN and CDR2 is SYDVKM in the germline V gene. The ends lost 3 bases at V and 4 bases at J; junction bases unmatched: 3. CDR3 bases: TGTGCCAGCAGTTTCGGGACAGGGGAGGGAAACACCATATATTTT. Protein: CASSFGTGEGNTIYF.

V is TRBV4-3 and J is TRBJ2-1; TRBD1 aligns across 7 bases. With V trimmed by 3 bases and J by 1 base, 0 bases remained unmatched. The germline gives CDR1 LGHNA, CDR2 YSLEER. This CDR3 is built from 14 residues. CDR3 nucleotides: TGCGCCAGCAGCCAGACAGGGTCCTACAATGAGCAGTTCTTC. Protein: CASSQTGSYNEQFF.

The rearrangement links TRBV7-2 to TRBJ2-5; a weak D match, TRBD2 (6 bases). The V end lost 5 bases, the J end lost 5 bases, and 15 bases lay between the germline ends. CDR1 and CDR2 (germline): SGHTA, FQGNSA. The CDR3 spans 14 residues. The CDR3 is CASSRGGDGETQYF. CDR3 sequence (DNA): TGTGCCAGCAGCAGAGGAGGGGATGGGGAGACCCAGTACTTC.

The V and J genes are TRBV5-1 and TRBJ1-2; D gene unclear. Germline lookup yields CDR1 SGHRS and CDR2 YFSETQ. The CDR3 loop spans 14 amino acids. Trimming shortened V by 9 bases and J by 8 bases, and 23 bases separated the two germline ends. The CDR3 DNA follows: TGCGCCACCAGTACCCTCTCAATCGGAGAAGGCTACACCTTC. Its translation is CATSTLSIGEGYTF.

The chain recombines TRBV28 with TRBJ2-1, with TRBD2 matching over 10 bases. Germline V lookup: CDR1 MDHEN, CDR2 SYDVKM. J gave up 7 bases and V 7 bases, and 4 bases lay outside the gene matches. The CDR3 has 13 amino acids. In DNA, the CDR3 is TGTGCCAGCACTGGACTAGCGGAAAATGAGCAGTTCTTC. This encodes CASTGLAENEQFF.

This rearrangement joins TRBV3-1 (or the pseudogene TRBV3-2) to TRBJ2-7, with TRBD1 matching 8 bases. CDR1 and CDR2 from the germline V gene are LGHDT and YNNKEL (reference sequence). The trim removed 0 bases at V and 0 bases at J, leaving 7 bases unmatched. There are 17 residues in the CDR3. The CDR3 is CASSQDRRDRSSYEQYF. CDR3 DNA sequence: TGTGCCAGCAGCCAAGATCGAAGGGACAGGAGCTCCTACGAGCAGTACTTC.

This chain connects TRBV28 to TRBJ1-3; no firm D call. Germline lookup yields CDR1 MDHEN and CDR2 SYDVKM. This CDR3 region has 14 residues. The V end was cut by 5 bases, the J end by 4 bases, with 12 bases between. The CDR3 nucleotides are TGTGCCAGCAGTACCACTCTAGCCGGAAACACCATATATTTT. Amino acids: CASSTTLAGNTIYF.

This rearrangement joins TRBV6-5 to TRBJ1-6; D ambiguous. Germline V CDR1 and CDR2: MNHEY, SVGAGI. The V gene lost 2 bases and the J gene lost 0 bases, with 8 bases spanning the gap. The CDR3 runs 16 residues. The CDR3 reads CASSYISYSYNSPLHF. CDR3 nucleotide sequence: TGTGCCAGCAGTTACATTAGCTACTCCTATAATTCACCCCTCCACTTT.

V and J are TRBV6-5 and TRBJ2-5; TRBD1 matches at 12 bases. Germline CDR1 MNHEY, CDR2 SVGAGI. This CDR3 contains 14 residues. After removal of 2 bases from V and 5 bases from J, the junction contained 0 bases not matched to a gene. CDR3 bases: TGTGCCAGCAGTTACGGGACAGGGGGCGAGACCCAGTACTTC. Protein sequence: CASSYGTGGETQYF.

The rearrangement joins TRBV11-3 to TRBJ2-5; no clear D gene. The V gene's germline CDR1 is SGHNT and CDR2 YENEEA. This CDR3 has 13 amino acids. V was trimmed by 3 bases and J by 3 bases, leaving 8 bases between them. The CDR3 loop reads CASSLAQEETQYF. The CDR3 nucleotides read TGTGCCAGCAGCTTGGCCCAAGAAGAGACCCAGTACTTC.

This clone turned up a few times. The chain joins TRBV5-4 to TRBJ2-2, with TRBD2 matching over 7 bases. V lost 0 bases and J lost 5; bases outside the gene matches: 4. The CDR3 runs to 15 residues. CDR1 and CDR2 from the germline V gene are SGHNT and YYREEE (reference sequence). CDR3 nucleotides: TGTGCCAGCAGCTTGGTCGGGGGGAAAACCGGGGAGCTGTTTTTT. Translation gives CASSLVGGKTGELFF.

V gene TRBV2 combines with J gene TRBJ2-7, with 11 bases matching TRBD2. V was pared by 7 bases and J by 6 bases, with 5 bases of the junction left unmatched. The CDR3 has 13 residues. CDR1 SNHLY and CDR2 FYNNEI come from the germline V gene. In DNA, the CDR3 is TGTGCCAGCACAGAGGGACTAGCGGTCGAGCAGTACTTC. Translation gives CASTEGLAVEQYF.

This chain uses TRBV5-4 with TRBJ2-1; possibly TRBD2 for D (6 bases). The CDR3 is 15 residues long. Germline CDR1 reads SGHNT; CDR2 reads YYREEE (reference sequence). V was cut by 2 bases and J by 2 bases, with 11 bases left in between. The CDR3 coding sequence is TGTGCCAGCAGCTTCGCGGGGAGCCCCTACAATGAGCAGTTCTTC. Protein product: CASSFAGSPYNEQFF. The variable domain in full, with the rest retrieved from reference TRBV5-4 and TRBJ2-1, is ETGVTQSPTHLIKTRGQQVTLRCSSQSGHNTVSWYQQALGQGPQFIFQYYREEENGRGNFPPRFSGLQFPNYSSELNVNALELDDSALYLCASSFAGSPYNEQFFGPGTRLTVL.

The rearrangement uses TRBV30 and TRBJ1-2; D not resolved. The CDR3 length is 18 residues. Trimming left V 5 bases short and J 4 bases short, with 29 bases between. CDR1 and CDR2 from the germline V gene are GTSNPN and SVGIG (reference sequence). The CDR3 reads CAWERRNPAAVSPYGYTF. CDR3 sequence (DNA): TGTGCCTGGGAACGTAGAAACCCAGCGGCAGTATCGCCCTATGGCTACACCTTC.

The CDR3 DNA reads as TGTGCCATCAGTGGACAGGTCTCAAATCAGCCCCAGCATTTT. It specifies CAISGQVSNQPQHF. This chain joins TRBV10-3 and TRBJ1-5, with D maybe TRBD1 (6 bases). Germline V gives CDR1 ENHRY, CDR2 SYGVKD. The ends were cut back, 4 bases at V and 4 bases at J, with 11 bases in the middle. The CDR3 length is 14 residues.